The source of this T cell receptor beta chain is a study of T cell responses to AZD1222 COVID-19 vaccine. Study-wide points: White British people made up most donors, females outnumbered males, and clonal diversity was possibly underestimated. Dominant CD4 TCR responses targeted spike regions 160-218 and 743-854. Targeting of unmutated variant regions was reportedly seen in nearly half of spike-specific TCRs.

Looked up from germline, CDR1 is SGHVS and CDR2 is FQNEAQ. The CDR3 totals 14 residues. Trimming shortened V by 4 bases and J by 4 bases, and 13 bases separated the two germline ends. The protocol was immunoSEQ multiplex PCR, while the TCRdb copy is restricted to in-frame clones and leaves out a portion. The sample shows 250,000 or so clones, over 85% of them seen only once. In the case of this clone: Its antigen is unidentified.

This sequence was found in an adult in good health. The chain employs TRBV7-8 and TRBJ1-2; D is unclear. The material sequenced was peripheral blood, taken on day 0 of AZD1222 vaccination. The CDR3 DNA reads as TGTGCCAGCAGCTCTGGACTGTTGGGCTATGGCTACACCTTC. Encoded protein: CASSSGLLGYGYTF.